The next 25 T cell receptor beta chains were all read from a single sample in a study of Graves' ophthalmopathy and Graves' hyperthyroidism. For repertoire sequencing, the TCR beta CDR3 regions were amplified from RNA transcripts. HTBI primers were employed in first-round RT-PCR, then a second-round multiplex PCR followed. Via MiXCR, TCRdb re-called the multiplex PCR reads, giving one row per CDR3 protein. The sample shows about 400,000 distinct CDR3 sequences, more than 20% of them seen only once. The specimen sequenced was peripheral blood. These TCRs come from a woman under 30 with stable Graves' hyperthyroidism.

This clonotype was seen more than once but under ten times. Germline and junction disagree at one end, which may indicate a read error. The genes are TRBV6-7 and TRBJ2-7; 7 nucleotides line up with TRBD1. TRBV6-7 is identified as an open reading frame with a role that is uncertain. This CDR3 region has 10 residues. For the CDR3, the DNA is TGTGCCAGCAGTTACTCAAACAGGGGATTC. This codes for CASSYSNRGF.

This clonotype came up many times. The V call is TRBV5-8, the J call TRBJ2-7; D possibly corresponds to TRBD2 (5 bases). The CDR3 is 18 amino acids. V was pared by 1 base and J by 5 bases, with 25 bases between. Germline V lookup: CDR1 SGHTS, CDR2 YDEGEE. This chain's CDR3 is CASSLTSFALSHPDEQYF. The CDR3 bases are TGTGCCAGCAGCTTGACTAGTTTTGCGCTCTCCCACCCTGACGAGCAGTACTTC. Variable domain in full (rest from reference TRBV5-8 and TRBJ2-7): EAGVTQSPTHLIKTRGQQATLRCSPISGHTSVYWYQQALGLGLQFLLWYDEGEERNRGNFPPRFSGRQFPNYSSELNVNALELEDSALYLCASSLTSFALSHPDEQYFGPGTRLTVT.

About this clonotype: This clone may be a read error of a much larger clone one base away. The chain has TRBV5-7 and TRBJ2-5; maybe TRBD2 (5 bases). TRBV5-7 is an open reading frame, and its role is uncertain. The CDR3 covers 16 residues. DNA for the CDR3: TGTGCCAGCAGCCTTGGCTCGGGGAGTGGGCAAGAGACCAAGTACTTC. This encodes CASSLGSGSGQETKYF.

This clonotype was counted ten times or more. The chain has TRBV28 and TRBJ2-7, with D possibly matching TRBD2 (6 bases). The CDR3 is 16 residues long. V was clipped by 2 bases and J by 5 bases, with 19 bases between them. CDR1 MDHEN and CDR2 SYDVKM come from the germline V gene. The CDR3 loop is CASSLAGTGVSDEQYF. CDR3 nucleotides: TGTGCCAGCAGTTTAGCCGGGACGGGGGTCTCAGACGAGCAGTACTTC. Full variable domain (rest looked up from reference TRBV28 and TRBJ2-7): DVKVTQSSRYLVKRTGEKVFLECVQDMDHENMFWYRQDPGLGLRLIYFSYDVKMKEKGDIPEGYSVSREKKERFSLILESASTNQTSMYLCASSLAGTGVSDEQYFGPGTRLTVT.

The chain links TRBV20-1 to TRBJ1-2, with unresolved D. The V and J ends lost 1 base and 6 bases respectively, with 15 bases between them. Germline CDR1 DFQATT, CDR2 SNEGSKA (reference sequence). The CDR3 spans 14 residues. The CDR3 DNA sequence: TGCAGTGCTAGAGGGATAGCACTAACTAATGGCTACACCTTC. This sequence encodes CSARGIALTNGYTF.

Comment on this clonotype: This may arise from a read error, as a much more abundant clone is one base away. The chain combines TRBV7-3 with TRBJ1-2, with D possibly matching TRBD1 (6 bases). The V end lost 2 bases, the J end lost 7 bases, and 20 bases lay between the germline ends. CDR1 and CDR2 (germline): SGHTA, FQGTGA. The length of the CDR3 is 16 residues. Here the CDR3 reads CASSLPPDSSFGGYTF. The CDR3 bases are TGTGCCAGCAGCTTACCCCCGGACAGCTCTTTTGGTGGCTACACCTTC.

The chain combines TRBV20-1 with TRBJ2-3; a possible D gene is TRBD2 (6 bases). The CDR3 runs 15 residues. CDR1 and CDR2 (germline): DFQATT, SNEGSKA (reference sequence). Between the trimmed V and J ends, which lost 6 bases and 2 bases, there was a span of 18 bases. CDR3 residues: CSATTGASDTDTQYF. The CDR3 region has the DNA TGCAGTGCCACAACGGGAGCTAGCGACACAGATACGCAGTATTTT.

This clonotype was picked up many times. This chain uses TRBV5-1 with TRBJ1-2, with D perhaps TRBD1 (5 bases). V dropped 3 bases and J dropped 6 bases, with 9 bases sitting between them. CDR1 and CDR2 (germline): SGHRS, YFSETQ. The CDR3 extends over 12 amino acids. CDR3 nucleotides: TGCGCCAGCAGCTACCAGGGAGATGGCTACACCTTC. Amino acid sequence: CASSYQGDGYTF.

This clonotype was detected only a few times. This chain uses TRBV5-1 with TRBJ1-6; 8 bases map to TRBD1. Germline CDR1 reads SGHRS; CDR2 reads YFSETQ. With V trimmed by 0 bases and J by 8 bases, 7 bases remained unmatched. The CDR3 runs 16 residues. The CDR3: CASSLDIRGQDSPLHF. The CDR3, as DNA: TGCGCCAGCAGCTTGGATATCAGGGGGCAGGATTCACCCCTCCACTTT.

V usage is TRBV7-9 and J usage is TRBJ1-2; D remains unclear. V was pared by 7 bases and J by 6 bases, with 18 bases between. Germline-derived CDR1 and CDR2 are SEHNR and FQNEAQ (reference sequence). The CDR3 runs 14 residues. The CDR3 sequence: CASKSPGPRDGYTF. The CDR3 nucleotides are TGTGCCAGCAAGTCACCGGGCCCTCGGGATGGCTACACCTTC.

This clonotype was observed at least ten times. J is TRBJ1-2 and V is TRBV10-3; a possible D gene is TRBD1 (5 bases). In germline, CDR1 is ENHRY, CDR2 SYGVKD. This CDR3 is 14 amino acids long. The V end was cut by 3 bases, the J end by 4 bases, with 12 bases between. The CDR3 DNA is TGTGCCATCAGTGATTCCGGGACGATCTATGGCTACACCTTC. It encodes CAISDSGTIYGYTF.

The chain carries TRBV29-1 and TRBJ2-5; a weak D match, TRBD2 (6 bases). Per the germline V gene, CDR1 is SQVTM and CDR2 is ANQGSEA. The V end lost 7 bases, the J end lost 3 bases, and 12 bases lay between the germline ends. This CDR3 has 12 residues. The CDR3 protein is CSGRVLEETQYF. The CDR3 nucleotides read TGCAGCGGGAGGGTGTTAGAAGAGACCCAGTACTTC. Filled out from reference TRBV29-1 and TRBJ2-5, the complete variable domain reads SAVISQKPSRDICQRGTSLTIQCQVDSQVTMMFWYRQQPGQSLTLIATANQGSEATYESGFVIDKFPISRPNLTFSTLTVSNMSPEDSSIYLCSGRVLEETQYFGPGTRLLVL.

This clonotype occurred many times. Given a much more abundant clone one base away, this may be a read error. The chain carries TRBV6-5 and TRBJ1-2, with 9 bases lining up with TRBD1. Germline V CDR1 and CDR2: MNHEY, SVGAGI. This CDR3 region has 15 residues. The CDR3 region has the DNA TGTGCCGGCAGTTACGGACAGGGGCCTCTCTCTGGCTACACCTTC. Its protein product is CAGSYGQGPLSGYTF.

This chain uses TRBV6-1 with TRBJ2-5; 8 bases are a match to TRBD2. Germline V lookup: CDR1 MNHNS, CDR2 SASEGT. CDR3 size: 16 residues. V shed 5 bases, J shed 0 bases, and the junction held 8 bases outside the gene matches. The CDR3, as DNA: TGTGCCAGCAGTCAAACGGGGGGGTTATACCAAGAGACCCAGTACTTC. Residues: CASSQTGGLYQETQYF.

This clonotype has ten or more counts. The chain uses TRBV7-8 and TRBJ1-5; D remains unclear. This CDR3 region has 17 residues. CDR1 SGHVS and CDR2 FQNEAQ come from the germline V gene. Trimming shortened V by 1 base and J by 0 bases, and 13 bases separated the two germline ends. CDR3 sequence reads: CASSLGLGPYSNQPQHF. In DNA, the CDR3 is TGTGCCAGCAGCTTAGGACTAGGGCCATATAGCAATCAGCCCCAGCATTTT.

This clonotype was seen at least ten times. The chain uses TRBV12-3 or TRBV12-4 and TRBJ1-2; 8 bases agree with TRBD1. The CDR3 is made up of 18 amino acids. Losses at the gene ends were 7 bases for V and 0 bases for J; bases not matched to a gene: 16. Written as DNA, the CDR3 is TGTGCCAGCACCAAGCCGGACAGGGAAGATCCCTCTAACTATGGCTACACCTTC. Amino acid sequence: CASTKPDREDPSNYGYTF.

The rearrangement links TRBV12-3 or TRBV12-4 to TRBJ2-7; 7 nucleotides match TRBD2. The CDR3 sequence is 12 residues long. Trimming at V came to 4 bases and at J to 6 bases, leaving 3 bases not matched to a gene. This CDR3 is CASSSAGLEQYF. In nucleotides, the CDR3 is TGTGCCAGCAGTTCAGCGGGGCTCGAGCAGTACTTC.

This clonotype was seen only a few times. The J gene is TRBJ1-3, the V gene TRBV12-3 or TRBV12-4; D remains ambiguous. CDR3 length equals 13 residues. Trimming left V 1 base short and J 8 bases short, with 9 bases between. CDR3 sequence (DNA): TGTGCCAGCAGTTTAGGGCGGAGGGACACCATATATTTT. The encoded protein is CASSLGRRDTIYF.

The CDR3 loop reads CASRPGGHRYEQYF. The CDR3 DNA follows: TGTGCCAGCCGGCCCGGGGGACACCGCTACGAGCAGTACTTC. The chain carries TRBV5-5 and TRBJ2-7, with D tentatively TRBD1 or TRBD2 (6 bases each). With 7 bases removed from V and 3 bases from J, the gap between germline ends came to 17 bases. Germline V gene lookup returns CDR1 SGHKS and CDR2 YYEKEE (reference sequence). This CDR3 is 14 amino acids long.

V is TRBV4-1 and J is TRBJ1-1; possible D gene TRBD1, 5 bases. The CDR3 is 17 amino acids. The V and J ends lost 1 base and 5 bases respectively, with 20 bases between them. CDR1 is MGHRA and CDR2 is YSYEKL in the germline V gene. The CDR3 nucleotides are TGCGCCAGCAGCCAAGGAAGGGGAAGGACCGGGGAGACTGAAGCTTTCTTT. Translating gives CASSQGRGRTGETEAFF.

The table lists this clonotype with many counts. The chain joins TRBV9 to TRBJ1-1, with 7 bases that match TRBD1. V gave up 2 bases and J gave up 3 bases; unmatched junction bases: 1. The CDR3 covers 13 residues. CDR1 SGDLS and CDR2 YYNGEE come from the germline V gene. For the CDR3, the DNA is TGTGCCAGCAGCGTGGGGACAGACACTGAAGCTTTCTTT. It is translated as CASSVGTDTEAFF.

There are many counts of this clonotype. The J gene is TRBJ2-5, the V gene TRBV20-1; possible D gene TRBD2, 5 bases. Per germline, CDR1 DFQATT and CDR2 SNEGSKA (reference sequence). Trimming stripped 6 bases from V and 5 bases from J, with 25 bases between. CDR3 size: 16 residues. CDR3 residues: CSAYRPGLVTQETQYF. CDR3 nucleotide sequence: TGCAGTGCATACCGCCCGGGGTTGGTGACGCAGGAGACCCAGTACTTC.

There are many counts of this clonotype. The CDR3 sequence is CASSVGQVNYGYTF. The DNA of the CDR3 is TGCGCCAGCAGCGTAGGACAGGTTAACTATGGCTACACCTTC. V usage is TRBV4-1 and J usage is TRBJ1-2, with TRBD1 matching over 7 bases. CDR1 is MGHRA, CDR2 YSYEKL, per germline. V trimming: 5 bases; J trimming: 1 base; junction bases outside the gene matches: 4. There are 14 residues in the CDR3.

There are many counts of this clonotype. The chain joins TRBV5-1 to TRBJ2-5; 9 bases line up with TRBD2. The CDR3 length is 15 residues. Losses at the gene ends were 5 bases for V and 2 bases for J; bases not matched to a gene: 7. Germline V gene lookup returns CDR1 SGHRS and CDR2 YFSETQ. CDR3 region: CASRTSGQIQETQYF. CDR3 DNA: TGCGCCAGCAGAACTAGCGGGCAAATTCAAGAGACCCAGTACTTC.

This clonotype was recorded many times. The chain uses TRBV20-1 and TRBJ1-5; the D gene is possibly TRBD1 (5 bases). This CDR3 is 15 amino acids long. V was trimmed by 2 bases and J by 4 bases, leaving 15 bases between them. The germline V gene has CDR1 DFQATT and CDR2 SNEGSKA (reference sequence). The CDR3: CSARLVGHQNQPQHF. CDR3 DNA: TGCAGTGCTAGACTAGTCGGACACCAAAATCAGCCCCAGCATTTT.